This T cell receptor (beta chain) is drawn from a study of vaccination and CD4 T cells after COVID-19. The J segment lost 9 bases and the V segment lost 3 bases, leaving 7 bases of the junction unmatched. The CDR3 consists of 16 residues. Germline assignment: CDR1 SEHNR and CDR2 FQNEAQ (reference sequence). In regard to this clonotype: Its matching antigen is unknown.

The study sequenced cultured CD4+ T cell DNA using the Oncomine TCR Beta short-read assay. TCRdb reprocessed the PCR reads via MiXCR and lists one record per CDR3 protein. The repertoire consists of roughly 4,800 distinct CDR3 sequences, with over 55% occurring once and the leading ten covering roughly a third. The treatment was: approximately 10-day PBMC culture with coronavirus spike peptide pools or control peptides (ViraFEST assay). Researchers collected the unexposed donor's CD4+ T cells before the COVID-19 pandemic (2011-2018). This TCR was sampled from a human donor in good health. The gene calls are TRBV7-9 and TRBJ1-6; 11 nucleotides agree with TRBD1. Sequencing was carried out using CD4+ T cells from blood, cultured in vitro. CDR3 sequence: CASSFGQGAGSSPLHF. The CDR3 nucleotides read TGTGCCAGCAGCTTCGGACAGGGGGCTGGTAGTTCACCCCTCCACTTT. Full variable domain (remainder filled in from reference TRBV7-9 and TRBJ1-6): DTGVSQNPRHKITKRGQNVTFRCDPISEHNRLYWYRQTLGQGPEFLTYFQNEAQLEKSRLLSDRFSAERPKGSFSTLEIQRTEQGDSAMYLCASSFGQGAGSSPLHFGNGTRLTVT.